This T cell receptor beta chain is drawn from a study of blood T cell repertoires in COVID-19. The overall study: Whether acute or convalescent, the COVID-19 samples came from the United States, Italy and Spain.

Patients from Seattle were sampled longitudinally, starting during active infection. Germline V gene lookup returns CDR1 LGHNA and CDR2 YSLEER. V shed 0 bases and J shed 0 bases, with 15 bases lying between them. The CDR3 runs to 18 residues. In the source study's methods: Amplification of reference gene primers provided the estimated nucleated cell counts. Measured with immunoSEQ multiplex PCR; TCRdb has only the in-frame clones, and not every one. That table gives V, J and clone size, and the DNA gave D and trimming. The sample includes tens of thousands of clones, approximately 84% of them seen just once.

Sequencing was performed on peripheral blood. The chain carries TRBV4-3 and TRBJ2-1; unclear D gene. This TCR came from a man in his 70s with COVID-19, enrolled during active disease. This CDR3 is CASSQEPPKQTSYNEQFF. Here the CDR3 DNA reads TGCGCCAGCAGCCAAGAGCCCCCCAAACAGACCTCCTACAATGAGCAGTTCTTC.